Below are 9 T cell receptor beta chains sequenced from a single sample in a study of T cell responses to AZD1222 COVID-19 vaccine. Assay used: immunoSEQ multiplex PCR; TCRdb lists only in-frame clones, some missing. Here the sample spans 40,000 to 55,000 clones, 80% to 90% being singletons. The input for sequencing was peripheral blood, taken 28 days after the second AZD1222 dose. All receptors derive from an adult who received the AZD1222 COVID-19 vaccine.

This rearrangement joins TRBV5-1 to TRBJ1-1; perhaps TRBD1 as D (5 bases). This CDR3 contains 16 residues. From germline, CDR1 is SGHRS and CDR2 YFSETQ. V gave up 0 bases and J gave up 0 bases, with 12 bases separating them. The CDR3 loop is CASSLGQLVVNTEAFF. The DNA of the CDR3 is TGCGCCAGCAGCTTGGGACAGCTAGTAGTGAACACTGAAGCTTTCTTT. Filled out from reference TRBV5-1 and TRBJ1-1, the complete variable domain reads KAGVTQTPRYLIKTRGQQVTLSCSPISGHRSVSWYQQTPGQGLQFLFEYFSETQRNKGNFPGRFSGRQFSNSRSEMNVSTLELGDSALYLCASSLGQLVVNTEAFFGQGTRLTVV.

This sequence joins TRBV2 and TRBJ1-1, with 8 bases matching TRBD1. Germline V gives CDR1 SNHLY, CDR2 FYNNEI. There are 14 residues in the CDR3. V shed 6 bases, J shed 0 bases, and the junction held 3 bases outside the gene matches. The chain's CDR3 is CASSRQGMNTEAFF. CDR3 in DNA: TGTGCCAGCAGCCGACAGGGGATGAACACTGAAGCTTTCTTT.

This sequence joins TRBV28 and TRBJ1-2; the D gene is possibly TRBD1 (5 bases). The V and J ends lost 8 bases and 5 bases respectively, with 18 bases between them. Germline CDR1 and CDR2: MDHEN and SYDVKM. CDR3 length equals 14 residues. Here the CDR3 reads CASLGGTPPYGYTF. The CDR3 DNA follows: TGTGCCAGCTTGGGGGGGACCCCTCCTTATGGCTACACCTTC.

The chain links TRBV3-1 (or the pseudogene TRBV3-2) to TRBJ2-7; 10 nucleotides line up with TRBD1. The germline CDR1 and CDR2 sequences are LGHDT and YNNKEL (reference sequence). The CDR3 is 14 amino acids. V was clipped by 4 bases and J by 5 bases; unmatched bases: 5. Written as DNA, the CDR3 is TGTGCCAGCAGCCGGGACAGGGGACGCCACGAGCAGTACTTC. Protein: CASSRDRGRHEQYF.

V gene TRBV6-5 combines with J gene TRBJ2-1; possibly TRBD2 for D (6 bases). The CDR3 extends over 15 amino acids. Germline V gene lookup returns CDR1 MNHEY and CDR2 SVGAGI. V lost 6 bases to trimming and J lost 1 base, with 13 bases between them. CDR3 nucleotide sequence: TGTGCCAGCAGGGAGGAGGGGATTTCCTACAATGAGCAGTTCTTC. Translating gives CASREEGISYNEQFF.

V usage is TRBV10-3 and J usage is TRBJ2-3; 8 bases are shared with TRBD2. CDR3 size: 18 residues. Germline loops: CDR1 ENHRY, CDR2 SYGVKD. The J segment lost 5 bases and the V segment lost 0 bases, leaving 13 bases of the junction unmatched. CDR3 DNA: TGTGCCATCAGTGAGTCGAGAGGGTCTAGCGGGTTCAAAGATACGCAGTATTTT. Translated: CAISESRGSSGFKDTQYF.

This clone was seen just once. This chain joins TRBV7-2 and TRBJ2-2, with a possible D match to TRBD2 (5 bases). V was cut by 5 bases and J by 2 bases, with 15 bases left in between. Per the germline V gene, CDR1 is SGHTA and CDR2 is FQGNSA. The CDR3 totals 16 residues. The CDR3 DNA is TGTGCCAGCAGCGGTGGGAGTTCTTATAACACCGGGGAGCTGTTTTTT. Protein sequence: CASSGGSSYNTGELFF. Using reference TRBV7-2 and TRBJ2-2 for the parts outside the CDR3, the full variable domain is GAGVSQSPSNKVTEKGKDVELRCDPISGHTALYWYRQSLGQGLEFLIYFQGNSAPDKSGLPSDRFSAERTGGSVSTLTIQRTQQEDSAVYLCASSGGSSYNTGELFFGEGSRLTVL.

For the CDR3, the DNA is TGTGCCAGCAGTTTACAAGGTCGGGATTCACCCCTCCACTTT. Its translation is CASSLQGRDSPLHF. J is TRBJ1-6 and V is TRBV27; no definite D call. The ends were cut back, 2 bases at V and 8 bases at J, with 10 bases in the middle. The germline gives CDR1 MNHEY, CDR2 SMNVEV (reference sequence). CDR3 length equals 14 residues.

DNA for the CDR3: TGTGCCAGCAGTGACCTAGCGGAACGGGAGCTGTTTTTT. As protein: CASSDLAERELFF. This chain links TRBV25-1 with TRBJ2-2, with 7 bases matching TRBD2. Germline trimming cut 3 bases from V and 9 bases from J; bases unmatched to any gene: 4. This CDR3 contains 13 residues. CDR1 and CDR2 from the germline V gene are MGHDK and SYGVNS.